This T cell receptor beta chain was documented in a study of somatic mutations in cytotoxic T cells in rheumatoid arthritis. The repertoire was sequenced with immunoSEQ multiplex PCR; TCRdb's copy has only in-frame clones and lacks some. The table has 35,000 to 40,000 clones, 84% seen once; the top ten hold around 3%. Trimming took 8 bases from V and 6 from J; bases not matched to a gene: 7. This CDR3 has 13 residues. Per germline, CDR1 MNHEY and CDR2 SMNVEV (reference sequence). The receptor comes from a man aged 40-55 years in good health. The sequenced material came from CD8+ T cells sorted from blood. The chain couples TRBV27 to TRBJ1-1, with 9 nucleotides matching TRBD1. CDR3 residues: CASLGQGLAEAFF. DNA for the CDR3: TGTGCCAGCCTGGGACAGGGATTGGCTGAAGCTTTCTTT.